What follows are 10 T cell receptor beta chains derived from one specimen sequenced in a study of cytomegalovirus exposure and HLA in healthy donors. The PCR had 60 Vbeta and 13 Jbeta primers. TCRdb's table, derived via immunoSEQ multiplex PCR, lists solely in-frame clones and lacks some. The sample has 200,000 to 250,000 clones; about 86% are singletons. Sequencing used PBMCs. The receptors were gathered from a woman aged 60-75 years in good health and CMV-seropositive.

The V and J genes are TRBV5-5 and TRBJ1-2; 8 bases map to TRBD1. The CDR3 has 15 amino acids. Trimming took 0 bases from V and 5 from J; bases not matched to a gene: 6. The V gene's germline CDR1 is SGHKS and CDR2 YYEKEE (reference sequence). As DNA, the CDR3 is TGTGCCAGCAGCTTGGAACCCGGGACAGGATATGGCTACACCTTC. The encoded protein is CASSLEPGTGYGYTF.

This chain connects TRBV20-1 to TRBJ1-4; D call uncertain. CDR3 length equals 11 residues. The V gene lost 5 bases and the J gene lost 6 bases, with 7 bases spanning the gap. Germline values: CDR1 DFQATT, CDR2 SNEGSKA (reference sequence). Here the CDR3 reads CSAWRDEKLFF. Written as DNA, the CDR3 is TGCAGTGCTTGGAGAGATGAAAAACTGTTTTTT.

This clone was counted a single time. The chain links TRBV6-1 to TRBJ2-3; D is unclear. CDR3 length: 15 residues. Germline loops: CDR1 MNHNS, CDR2 SASEGT. V lost 5 bases and J 0 bases, leaving 12 bases between the germline ends. DNA for the CDR3: TGTGCCAGCAGTTTTATTCACTCTAGCACAGATACGCAGTATTTT. As protein: CASSFIHSSTDTQYF.

This clone was detected only once. This CDR3 reads CASSRGSNQPQHF. The CDR3, as DNA: TGTGCCAGCAGCAGGGGTAGCAATCAGCCCCAGCATTTT. This chain joins TRBV7-3 and TRBJ1-5, with D possibly matching TRBD1 (5 bases). V gave up 5 bases and J gave up 0 bases, with 5 bases separating them. Looked up from germline, CDR1 is SGHTA and CDR2 is FQGTGA. The CDR3 runs to 13 residues.

V and J are TRBV4-1 and TRBJ2-7; D is uncertain. The ends were cut back, 3 bases at V and 1 base at J, with 7 bases in the middle. Germline V lookup: CDR1 MGHRA, CDR2 YSYEKL. This CDR3 contains 13 residues. The CDR3 region is CASSHAESYEQYF. CDR3 DNA sequence: TGCGCCAGCAGCCATGCTGAGTCCTACGAGCAGTACTTC.

V and J are TRBV28 and TRBJ1-1, with 8 bases that match TRBD1. J gave up 5 bases and V 4 bases, and 9 bases lay outside the gene matches. Germline assignment: CDR1 MDHEN and CDR2 SYDVKM. The CDR3 sequence is 15 residues long. CDR3 protein: CASSSGGQGGTEAFF. CDR3 bases: TGTGCCAGCAGTTCTGGTGGACAGGGAGGGACTGAAGCTTTCTTT.

The chain recombines TRBV28 with TRBJ2-3; D is unclear. CDR3 length: 16 amino acids. CDR1 MDHEN and CDR2 SYDVKM come from the germline V gene. The V end lost 8 bases, the J end lost 2 bases, and 20 bases lay between the germline ends. The CDR3 DNA reads TGTGCCAGCCCGCCCCCTATGAAAGTCTTCACAGATACGCAGTATTTT. Protein sequence: CASPPPMKVFTDTQYF.

This chain's CDR3 is CASSPQDREAFF. The CDR3 bases are TGTGCCAGTAGTCCCCAGGACAGAGAAGCTTTCTTT. The V gene is TRBV19, the J gene TRBJ1-1; the D gene is possibly TRBD1 (6 bases). The germline V and J ends were trimmed by 5 bases and 8 bases, with 12 bases remaining between them. CDR3 length: 12 amino acids. Germline CDR1 and CDR2: LNHDA and SQIVND (reference sequence).

V gene TRBV4-1 combines with J gene TRBJ1-1; D gene unclear. The CDR3 is 13 amino acids. Trimming cost V 3 bases and J 5 bases, with 10 bases left between them. Germline V CDR1 and CDR2: MGHRA, YSYEKL. The CDR3 DNA sequence: TGCGCCAGCAGCCAGATAGGACTTACTGAAGCTTTCTTT. It is translated as CASSQIGLTEAFF.

This chain connects TRBV10-2 to TRBJ2-5, with 8 bases matching TRBD1. With 5 bases clipped from V and 12 bases from J, the junction kept 8 bases outside the gene matches. The germline V gene has CDR1 WSHSY and CDR2 SAAADI. CDR3 length: 12 amino acids. The CDR3 DNA sequence: TGCGCCAGCAGTTCGACAGGGGTCGATGAGTACTTC. As protein: CASSSTGVDEYF.